This T cell receptor (beta chain) was recorded in a study of T cells expressing NK-cell markers (dated by TCRdb to 2020 to 2021). Notes on the research overall: In sorted CD3+CD56+NKG2C+, CD3+CD56+NKG2C- and CD3+CD56-NKG2C+ T-cell subsets from 7 or 8 donors, TCR beta-chain repertoires were profiled. Of the eight sequenced donors, seven were found to be HCMV-seropositive and one was found to be HCMV-seronegative. All eight donors whose samples were sequenced were randomly selected healthy volunteers, three of them men and five women. Libraries were sequenced as 2 x 150 bp reads on Illumina HiSeq 2000/2500, MiSeq or NextSeq.

Results and caveats for the whole study, not just this receptor: In six donors, the dominant CD3+CD56+NKG2C+ clonotypes ranked among the top 10 CD8+ clonotypes, making up about 1.0-7.0% of CD8+ T cells. Those dominant clonotypes were again the most abundant among CD3+CD56-NKG2C+ cells in a few donors, at 28.3-60.1%. It remained unclear whether the expanded NKG2C-expressing T cell clones were specific for HCMV antigens.

These reads were obtained on an Illumina HiSeq 2000. The TCR beta cDNA libraries were made using 5'RACE template switching, a step that added both a universal primer site and unique molecular identifiers. cDNA synthesis was primed from the TCR beta constant segment and was followed by two successive PCR amplification steps. On the authors' methods: MIGEC handled demultiplexing of the reads and grouping by UMI, while MiTCR was used to assemble and quantify clonotypes. To exclude erroneous sequences, only TCR cDNA sequences supported by at least two reads were retained. Downstream repertoire analysis used the tcR package, and clonotypes were matched across fractions by CDR3 nucleotide sequence plus V segment. Antigen specificity was annotated against VDJdb with VDJmatch, allowing one amino acid substitution in CDR3. Based on TCRdb reprocessing of the reads, there is one entry per CDR3 protein sequence, and DNA is missing. V and J calls and clone size were set by TCRdb, not the authors. The sample table on file contains roughly 380,000 distinct CDR3 sequences. 4% to 6.5% of the sample comes from the top ten.

As for this clonotype: Its antigen remains undetermined.

The CDR3 runs 13 residues from the cysteine to the phenylalanine. The protein alone is recorded here. CDR1 and CDR2, per the germline V gene (reference sequence), are DFQATT and SNEGSKA. A commercial ELISA kit detecting HCMV-specific IgG in serum was used to determine HCMV serostatus. Ficoll density gradient centrifugation was used to isolate peripheral blood mononuclear cells from blood. This chain joins TRBV20-1 to TRBJ2-1; the D gene TCRdb calls, TRBD1, cannot be checked with no DNA. The sample taken for sequencing was blood T cells: a sorted CD56 or NKG2C T cell subset, CD4+ or CD8+ T cells, or bulk PBMC T cells (not recorded which). The TCR was taken from a man between 18 and 69 years old in good health. The CDR3 sequence is CSASGRGGDEQFF.